One sample yielded the 15 T cell receptor beta chains listed below, sequenced in a study of T-cell reconstitution after alpha-beta-depleted transplantation in children. Preparing the TCRbeta library involved the use of unique molecular identifiers. A single record per CDR3 protein comes from TCRdb applying MiXCR to the PCR reads. The sample yields some 290,000 distinct CDR3 sequences, nearly 10% seen once. The sample here was PBMCs from the stem cell graft donor, taken from the stem cell graft. The receptors come from a human donor who donated a stem cell graft to a child with SCID.

The chain carries TRBV7-8 and TRBJ2-2; 9 bases fit TRBD1. Trimming took 2 bases from V and 1 from J; bases not matched to a gene: 5. The germline V gene has CDR1 SGHVS and CDR2 FQNEAQ. This CDR3 is built from 17 residues. The CDR3 DNA reads as TGTGCCAGCAGCTTACCCCGGGACAGGGAGAACACCGGGGAGCTGTTTTTT. As protein: CASSLPRDRENTGELFF.

This rearrangement joins TRBV10-1 to TRBJ1-5, with 7 positions matching TRBD1. V shed 9 bases and J 2 bases; nucleotides not matched to a gene: 4. CDR1 and CDR2 (germline): WNHNN, SYGVQD (reference sequence). The CDR3 extends over 13 amino acids. Here the CDR3 reads CASDRVGNQPQHF. In nucleotides, the CDR3 is TGCGCCAGTGACAGGGTTGGCAATCAGCCCCAGCATTTT.

The rearrangement links TRBV5-6 to TRBJ2-7, with TRBD2 matching over 8 bases. The germline CDR1 and CDR2 sequences are SGHDT and YYEEEE. Trimming cost V 9 bases and J 0 bases; bases outside gene matches: 14. CDR3 length equals 16 residues. The CDR3: CATAGGAGATSYEQYF. The CDR3 DNA sequence: TGTGCCACCGCCGGGGGAGCGGGGGCTACCTCCTACGAGCAGTACTTC.

The chain couples TRBV6-1 to TRBJ2-7; 8 bases align to TRBD1. There are 16 residues in the CDR3. CDR1 MNHNS and CDR2 SASEGT come from the germline V gene. Trimming took 4 bases from V and 0 from J; bases not matched to a gene: 8. The CDR3 protein is CASSGGQGLSSYEQYF. The DNA for the CDR3 is TGTGCCAGCAGTGGAGGACAGGGCCTTTCCTCCTACGAGCAGTACTTC.

V and J are TRBV5-5 and TRBJ1-1; the D is unclear. V shed 1 base and J shed 6 bases, with 13 bases lying between them. CDR1 is SGHKS and CDR2 is YYEKEE in the germline V gene (reference sequence). The CDR3 is 14 residues long. The CDR3, as DNA: TGTGCCAGCAGCTTGCACAGCCTTAACTCTGAAGCTTTCTTT. Translation gives CASSLHSLNSEAFF.

The CDR3 spells CASILAGYGTGELFF. The CDR3 DNA reads as TGTGCCAGCATCCTGGCCGGGTACGGCACCGGGGAGCTGTTTTTT. The chain is built from TRBV7-8 and TRBJ2-2; D unresolved. Germline V gene data show CDR1 as SGHVS and CDR2 as FQNEAQ. The V and J ends lost 7 bases and 4 bases respectively, with 16 bases between them. CDR3 length equals 15 residues.

This chain links TRBV5-1 with TRBJ1-1; 10 bases map to TRBD1. CDR3 size: 16 residues. V shed 5 bases and J 0 bases; nucleotides not matched to a gene: 7. Looked up from germline, CDR1 is SGHRS and CDR2 is YFSETQ. CDR3 nucleotides: TGCGCCAGCAGATATGGACAGGGGGTTATGAACACTGAAGCTTTCTTT. Translation gives CASRYGQGVMNTEAFF.

This clonotype was found many times. The CDR3 loop is CASSSGGRGFNYGYTF. The CDR3 DNA follows: TGTGCCAGCAGTTCCGGCGGCAGGGGTTTCAACTATGGCTACACCTTC. This sequence joins TRBV27 and TRBJ1-2; maybe TRBD1 (6 bases). This CDR3 is 16 amino acids long. The V end lost 4 bases, the J end lost 2 bases, and 17 bases lay between the germline ends. Germline CDR1 and CDR2: MNHEY and SMNVEV (reference sequence).

The chain recombines TRBV12-3 or TRBV12-4 with TRBJ1-1; D unclear. This CDR3 has 14 amino acids. Trimming removed 8 bases at V and 6 bases at J, with 19 bases between. The CDR3 spells CASGSSISGAEAFF. The CDR3 DNA sequence: TGTGCCAGCGGAAGTTCGATAAGCGGGGCTGAAGCTTTCTTT.

The chain is built from TRBV12-3 or TRBV12-4 and TRBJ1-2; 10 nucleotides match TRBD1. With V trimmed by 6 bases and J by 7 bases, 8 bases remained unmatched. This CDR3 spans 14 amino acids. DNA for the CDR3: TGTGCCAGCAGCCGGGACAGGGGCCAAGGTGGCTACACCTTC. Its protein is CASSRDRGQGGYTF.

The chain couples TRBV20-1 to TRBJ2-1; D possibly matches TRBD1 or TRBD2 (6 bases each). The germline V gene encodes CDR1 DFQATT and CDR2 SNEGSKA (reference sequence). CDR3 length: 12 residues. V was cut by 6 bases and J by 7 bases, with 13 bases left in between. CDR3 sequence (DNA): TGCAGTGCCCAAAAAGGGGGGAATGAGCAGTTCTTC. It yields the protein CSAQKGGNEQFF.

The chain has TRBV5-1 and TRBJ1-4; no reliable D call. With 2 bases removed from V and 0 bases from J, the gap between germline ends came to 8 bases. The CDR3 is 15 residues long. CDR1 SGHRS and CDR2 YFSETQ come from the germline V gene. CDR3 protein: CASSFTPSTNEKLFF. The CDR3, as DNA: TGCGCCAGCAGCTTCACCCCTTCAACTAATGAAAAACTGTTTTTT. Complete variable domain (other parts from reference TRBV5-1 and TRBJ1-4): KAGVTQTPRYLIKTRGQQVTLSCSPISGHRSVSWYQQTPGQGLQFLFEYFSETQRNKGNFPGRFSGRQFSNSRSEMNVSTLELGDSALYLCASSFTPSTNEKLFFGSGTQLSVL.

This chain joins TRBV3-1 and TRBJ1-3; D unresolved. Germline V gene sequence: CDR1 LGHDT, CDR2 YNNKEL (reference sequence). With 4 bases removed from V and 7 bases from J, the gap between germline ends came to 11 bases. This CDR3 region has 13 residues. CDR3 sequence reads: CASSLNDPNTIYF. As DNA, the CDR3 is TGTGCCAGCAGCCTCAATGATCCCAACACCATATATTTT. The variable domain in full, completed from reference TRBV3-1 and TRBJ1-3, reads DTAVSQTPKYLVTQMGNDKSIKCEQNLGHDTMYWYKQDSKKFLKIMFSYNNKELIINETVPNRFSPKSPDKAHLNLHINSLELGDSAVYFCASSLNDPNTIYFGEGSWLTVV.

V is TRBV5-1 and J is TRBJ1-1, with 12 bases lining up with TRBD1. Trimming at V came to 3 bases and at J to 1 base, leaving 7 bases not matched to a gene. The CDR3 sequence is 17 residues long. Germline lookup yields CDR1 SGHRS and CDR2 YFSETQ. The CDR3 bases are TGCGCCAGCAGCTCATGGGACAGGGGGCTTGGGAACACTGAAGCTTTCTTT. As protein: CASSSWDRGLGNTEAFF.

This clonotype has more than one count but fewer than ten. V usage is TRBV16 and J usage is TRBJ2-7; D is undetermined. The V gene lost 0 bases and the J gene lost 6 bases, with 9 bases spanning the gap. Germline loops: CDR1 KGHSY, CDR2 FQNENV. The CDR3 totals 13 residues. The CDR3 region is CASSQSALSEQYF. DNA for the CDR3: TGTGCCAGCAGCCAATCTGCCCTGTCCGAGCAGTACTTC.